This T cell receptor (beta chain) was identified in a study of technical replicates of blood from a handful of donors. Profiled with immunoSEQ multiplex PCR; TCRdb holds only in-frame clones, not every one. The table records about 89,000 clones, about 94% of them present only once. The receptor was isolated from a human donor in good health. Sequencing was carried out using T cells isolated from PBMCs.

Written as DNA, the CDR3 is TGTGCCAGCAGCTTAGACGGACAGGGCTATAATGAAAAACTGTTTTTT. Protein sequence: CASSLDGQGYNEKLFF. The chain links TRBV7-6 to TRBJ1-4; 8 bases map to TRBD1. From germline, CDR1 is SGHVS and CDR2 FNYEAQ. This CDR3 comprises 16 residues. V shed 1 base, J shed 4 bases, and the junction held 5 bases outside the gene matches.